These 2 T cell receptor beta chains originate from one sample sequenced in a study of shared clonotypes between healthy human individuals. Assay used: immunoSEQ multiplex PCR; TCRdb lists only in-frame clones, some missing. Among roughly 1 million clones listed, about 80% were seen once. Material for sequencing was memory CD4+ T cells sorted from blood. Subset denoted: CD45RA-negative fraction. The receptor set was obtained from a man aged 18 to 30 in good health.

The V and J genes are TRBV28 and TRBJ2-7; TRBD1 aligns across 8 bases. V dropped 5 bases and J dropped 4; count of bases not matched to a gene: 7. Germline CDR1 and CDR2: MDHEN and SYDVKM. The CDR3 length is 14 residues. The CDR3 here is CASSLQGARYEQYF. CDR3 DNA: TGTGCCAGCAGTCTTCAGGGGGCACGGTACGAGCAGTACTTC.

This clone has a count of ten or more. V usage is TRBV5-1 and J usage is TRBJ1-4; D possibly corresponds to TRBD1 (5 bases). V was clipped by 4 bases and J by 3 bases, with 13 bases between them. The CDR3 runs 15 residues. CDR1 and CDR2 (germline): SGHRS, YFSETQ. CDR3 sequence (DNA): TGCGCCAGCAGCCCGACCCTGGGGGCTAATGAAAAACTGTTTTTT. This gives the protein CASSPTLGANEKLFF. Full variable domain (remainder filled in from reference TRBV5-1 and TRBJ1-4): KAGVTQTPRYLIKTRGQQVTLSCSPISGHRSVSWYQQTPGQGLQFLFEYFSETQRNKGNFPGRFSGRQFSNSRSEMNVSTLELGDSALYLCASSPTLGANEKLFFGSGTQLSVL.